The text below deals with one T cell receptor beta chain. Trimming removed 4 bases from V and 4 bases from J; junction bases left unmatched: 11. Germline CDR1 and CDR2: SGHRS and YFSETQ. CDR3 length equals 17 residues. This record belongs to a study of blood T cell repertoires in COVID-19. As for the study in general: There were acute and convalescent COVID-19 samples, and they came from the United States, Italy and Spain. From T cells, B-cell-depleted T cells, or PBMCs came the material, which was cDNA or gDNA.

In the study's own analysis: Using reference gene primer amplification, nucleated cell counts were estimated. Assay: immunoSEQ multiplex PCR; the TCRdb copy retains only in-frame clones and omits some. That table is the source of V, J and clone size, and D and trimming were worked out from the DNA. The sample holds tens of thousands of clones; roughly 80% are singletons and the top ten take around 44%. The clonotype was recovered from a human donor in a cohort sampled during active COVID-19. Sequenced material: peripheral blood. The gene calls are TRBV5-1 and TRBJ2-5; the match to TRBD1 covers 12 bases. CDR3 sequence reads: CASSLTGTGGSGETQYF. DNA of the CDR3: TGCGCCAGCAGCCTCACCGGGACAGGGGGCTCGGGAGAGACCCAGTACTTC.